This T cell receptor (beta chain) comes out of a study of blood T cells in healthy people across ages (dated by TCRdb to between 2015 and 2016). Notes on the research overall: In model experiments, template switching captured about one uniquely barcoded TCR beta cDNA molecule for every two T cells. Using deep sequencing normalized with unique cDNA molecular identifiers, the study measured how TCR beta repertoire diversity changes with age. The study analyzed two additional independent replicas of 1 million unique cDNA reads from the same blood draw for two donors, one aged 18 to 29 and one aged 80 or older. To avoid experimental bias, donors of different ages were distributed randomly across sequencing lanes. The donors were divided into four age groups: young (average around 17 years), middle-aged (about 40), aged (about 62) and long-lived (roughly 86). What the work shows at the level of the full study, not this receptor alone: The long-lived group showed more naive CD4+ T cells, fewer expanded clones and increased TCR diversity than the aged group, suggesting age selection. The percentage of naive T cells measured by flow cytometry correlated strongly with observed TCR beta diversity. Estimates of total diversity based on one million sequenced T cells were regarded as lower bounds and as underestimates. Observed TCR beta diversity per million T cells fell roughly linearly with age, and a significant reduction was already apparent by age around 39. Bulk unsorted PBMC profiling prevented conclusive comparison of naive and antigen-experienced compartments. Donor CMV infection status was unknown, potentially confounding age-related changes in expanded clonotypes.

This clonotype was counted a few times. Its antigen has not been determined. At one of its ends the junction is not consistent with the germline gene, which may arise from a read error. The library relied on 5' RACE. Instrument on record: Illumina HiSeq 2500. A second PCR of about 7 to 12 cycles was run with a J-beta primer mix and a sample-barcoded 5' primer. A template-switch 5' adaptor carrying 12 random nucleotides introduced a unique molecular identifier onto each TCR beta cDNA molecule. Each sample yielded at least 2.5 million CDR3-containing paired-end reads. All of the RNA was converted into first-strand cDNA using the Mint cDNA synthesis kit, with a TRBC-specific oligonucleotide serving as the primer. All cDNA was treated with uracil-DNA glycosylase and then went through a first 18-cycle PCR with the universal primers M1SS and BC2_uni_R. Per the original workflow: Normalization of each sample was performed by random selection of 1 million high-quality reads, each carrying a distinct molecular identifier. Reads with shared molecular identifiers were discarded instead of being binned into consensus sequences. MiTCR, with a Q25 quality threshold and the strictest error-elimination algorithm, was used for CDR3 identification, clonotype clustering and error correction. A nonparametric unseen species model using Euler transformation provided a lower-bound estimate of total TCR beta diversity. The raw public reads went through TCRdb reprocessing: fastp at Q25, MiXCR clone calling, in-frame beta chains kept. Each CDR3 protein gets just one entry, which takes the most common genes and DNA from the rows behind it. These V and J calls originate from TCRdb's pipeline instead of the authors' own analysis. The sample profile shows 1.5 million to 2 million distinct CDR3 sequences; around half of them were found once. The top ten constitute more than 2% of the sample.

The CDR3 goes from the cysteine to the phenylalanine over 14 residues. Just CDR3 DNA is preserved here, 42 bases in frame from base 1. CDR1 and CDR2, per the germline V gene, are SGHVS and FQNEAQ. Donors were 39 systemically healthy Caucasian individuals from Russia aged 6 to 90 years. Ten milliliters of peripheral blood were drawn from each donor into EDTA-treated Vacutainer tubes. Ficoll-Paque density-gradient centrifugation was used to isolate PBMCs, with at least 6 million per sample. Trizol reagent was used to extract total RNA from PBMCs, with at least 6 micrograms per sample. For every donor, an aliquot of PBMCs went through flow cytometry to measure the percentages of naive CD45RAhigh/CD27high T cells.

Recombination linked TRBV7-8 to TRBJ1-2; the D gene cannot be resolved reliably. The TCR sequence derives from a middle-aged woman in good health. Material for sequencing was blood. CDR3 loop: CASSVAGAVYGYTF. The DNA reads TGTGCCAGCAGCGTAGCGGGTGCCGTCTATGGCTACACCTTC.